Following are 5 T cell receptor beta chains from one sample sequenced in a study of regulatory T cells in long-lasting Graves disease. The time point was: newly diagnosed GD, antithyroid drugs for less than 3 months. After RNA was extracted from PBMCs, the TCR library was made from it. Sequencing libraries for TCR beta were prepared with iRepertoire HTBI primers and Arm-PCR of CDR3 regions. TCRdb re-called the multiplex PCR reads with MiXCR, one entry per CDR3 protein. The data contain roughly 500,000 distinct CDR3 sequences, 9.5% to 15% of them singletons. This same sample was also taken into another study, of T cells in Graves' hyperthyroidism and ophthalmopathy.

The sequenced sample was peripheral blood mononuclear cells (PBMCs), obtained at new diagnosis, from a patient treated with antithyroid drugs. The receptors originated from a woman aged 25 to 45 with Graves disease.

This clonotype turned up a few times. The chain has TRBV7-9 and TRBJ1-1, with D tentatively TRBD1 (5 bases). Germline loops: CDR1 SEHNR, CDR2 FQNEAQ (reference sequence). The V end lost 1 base, the J end lost 11 bases, and 17 bases lay between the germline ends. The CDR3 totals 14 residues. This CDR3 reads CASSLGGATGIAFF. The CDR3, as DNA: TGTGCCAGCAGCTTAGGTGGGGCCACGGGAATTGCTTTCTTT.

V usage is TRBV5-1 and J usage is TRBJ1-1; no definite D call. The V and J ends lost 0 bases and 1 base respectively, with 7 bases between them. Germline V gene sequence: CDR1 SGHRS, CDR2 YFSETQ. This CDR3 is built from 14 residues. The CDR3 protein is CASSLERRNTEAFF. The CDR3 region has the DNA TGCGCCAGCAGCTTGGAGAGGCGGAACACTGAAGCTTTCTTT.

This sequence joins TRBV3-1 and TRBJ1-1; a possible D gene is TRBD1 (6 bases). The CDR3 contains 14 residues. With 3 bases removed from V and 1 base from J, the gap between germline ends came to 9 bases. CDR1 and CDR2 (germline): LGHDT, YNNKEL (reference sequence). The chain's CDR3 is CASSQGHPNTEAFF. CDR3 DNA sequence: TGTGCCAGCAGCCAGGGACACCCGAACACTGAAGCTTTCTTT.

This clonotype has a handful of counts. The J gene is TRBJ1-1, the V gene TRBV6-5; 7 bases match TRBD1. With V trimmed by 1 base and J by 6 bases, 11 bases remained unmatched. Germline values: CDR1 MNHEY, CDR2 SVGAGI. This CDR3 is 16 amino acids long. The CDR3 sequence is CASSYFPGGGKAEAFF. CDR3 DNA: TGTGCCAGCAGTTACTTTCCTGGAGGGGGCAAAGCTGAAGCTTTCTTT.

This clonotype has ten or more counts. The chain joins TRBV28 to TRBJ1-2, with TRBD1 matching 8 bases. This CDR3 contains 15 residues. The germline V gene encodes CDR1 MDHEN and CDR2 SYDVKM. With V trimmed by 3 bases and J by 7 bases, 10 bases remained unmatched. CDR3 loop: CASSFRGRGHVGYTF. The CDR3 DNA sequence: TGTGCCAGCAGTTTCCGTGGCAGGGGGCATGTTGGCTACACCTTC.